The source of this T cell receptor beta chain is a study of T cells after yellow fever vaccination. The overall study: Fractions of limited cellularity were prepared by means of SMART-Seq v4 Ultra Low Input.

The study, taken as a whole, reports: Booster samples showed a return of most primary-vaccination clones (approximately 96% CD4, 88% CD8). Abundant contaminating clonotypes from the bulk population could appear in FACS-sorted repertoires.

Regarding this clonotype: Its matching antigen is unknown. This could be a read error, since a much larger clone is one nucleotide away.

Each CDR3 protein gets one entry after TCRdb re-called the 5' RACE reads with MiXCR. The sample contains 140,000 to 150,000 distinct CDR3 sequences, about 6.9% of which appear only once. The germline gives CDR1 DFQATT, CDR2 SNEGSKA (reference sequence). The length of the CDR3 is 13 residues. Trimming took 4 bases from V and 7 from J, leaving 14 bases between them. The starting material was CD4+ T cells sorted from PBMCs, obtained 10 days after the yellow fever booster vaccination. This receptor was obtained from a man younger than 45 who received the YFV17D yellow fever vaccine. This chain connects TRBV20-1 to TRBJ2-1; D might be TRBD2 (5 bases). This chain's CDR3 is CSAKEPTRNEQFF. The CDR3 region has the DNA TGCAGTGCTAAAGAGCCTACTAGGAATGAGCAGTTCTTC.